This TCR beta chain appears in the sequencing data of a study of neurological immune-mediated disorders. General study results and limits: CDR3 amino acid sequences found in expanded clones were never shared across subjects, suggesting private repertoires in all groups.

The cDNA came from 5'RACE with 10-nucleotide random UMIs. Every sequencing run produced over 180 million TCR-beta sequences that came from 15-18 subjects. TCRdb called the 5' RACE reads again in MiXCR, with one record for every CDR3 protein. The sample carries roughly 42,000 distinct CDR3 sequences, roughly 12% recorded once. The sample's time point: longitudinal time-point 3. The length of the CDR3 is 14 residues. The ends lost 3 bases at V and 2 bases at J; junction bases unmatched: 0. Germline CDR1 DFQATT, CDR2 SNEGSKA (reference sequence). This clonotype was detected ten times or more. Its target is unknown.

The material sequenced was PBMCs. The clonotype was recovered from a man aged 30 to 45 in good health. The V gene is TRBV20-1, the J gene TRBJ2-1; 11 bases line up with TRBD2. The CDR3 here is CSASSGRAYNEQFF. In DNA, the CDR3 is TGCAGTGCTAGTAGCGGGAGGGCCTACAATGAGCAGTTCTTC.